Following are 24 T cell receptor beta chains from one sample sequenced in a study of tissue T cells after allogeneic stem cell transplantation. Sample time point: mouse harvest day 14 after allogeneic transplant. Each mouse received 10^7 T-cell-depleted marrow cells plus 10^6 splenic CD5+ T cells by tail vein. Sequencing was performed with immunoSEQ multiplex PCR; in TCRdb, only in-frame clones are kept and a portion is missing. The data hold roughly 1,800 clones, with around half observed a single time. The sample comprised lymph node tissue. Every receptor here comes from a female BALB/c mouse given C57BL/6 T cells with graft-versus-host disease after an allogeneic hematopoietic cell transplant.

This clone has only a few counts. Mouse gene names apply. The missing CDR3 end, 1 residue past where the read stops, is filled in from the germline J gene. The V gene is TRBV14, the J gene TRBJ1-1; TRBD1 might be the D (5 bases). With 2 bases removed from V and 6 bases from J, the gap between germline ends came to 11 bases. Germline loops: CDR1 SGHDT, CDR2 FRDEAV. The CDR3 consists of 13 residues. The CDR3 DNA, read in part, is TGTGCCAGCAGTTTTCCCCAGGGTGCAGAAGTCTTC. Translated, it gives CASSFPQGAEVF. The whole CDR3 reads CASSFPQGAEVFF.

Concerning this clone itself: The gene names given are mouse names. The read ends 1 residue early relative to the CDR3; the germline J gene fills the gap. This rearrangement joins TRBV20 to TRBJ2-2; tentatively, D is TRBD2 (5 bases). Germline V lookup: CDR1 GFQATS, CDR2 STVNSAI. Trimming removed 3 bases from V and 0 bases from J, with 8 bases in between. The CDR3 is made up of 14 amino acids. The CDR3 bases that were read are TGTGGTGCTAGAAGACTGACAAACACCGGGCAGCTCTAC. Protein sequence: CGARRLTNTGQLY. The whole CDR3 is CGARRLTNTGQLYF.

In the case of this clone: These gene names are mouse names. The read stops 1 residue short of the end of the CDR3; the missing end is completed from the germline J gene. The chain is built from TRBV3 and TRBJ2-1; 9 nucleotides align to TRBD2. The CDR3 runs to 13 residues. CDR1 is SNHLY, CDR2 FYNGKV, per germline (reference sequence). After removal of 5 bases from V and 6 bases from J, the junction contained 2 bases not matched to a gene. Partial CDR3 DNA: TGTGCCAGCAGCCCGACTGGGGGTGCTGAGCAGTTC. Amino acids: CASSPTGGAEQF. The whole CDR3 protein reads CASSPTGGAEQFF.

This clone has only a few counts. These gene names are mouse names. The CDR3 end is not reached by the read, which stops 1 residue before it; the germline J gene fills it in. The chain joins TRBV16 to TRBJ2-2, with 8 nucleotides matching TRBD2. Germline lookup yields CDR1 SGHSA and CDR2 FRNQAP. The J segment lost 1 base and the V segment lost 5 bases, leaving 3 bases of the junction unmatched. The CDR3 has 15 residues. The CDR3 sequence is CASSLGGGNTGQLYF. Incomplete CDR3 DNA: TGTGCAAGCAGCCTTGGGGGGGGAAACACCGGGCAGCTCTAC.

A word on this clone: Gene labels here are mouse ones. The CDR3 goes on 1 residue after the read ends, and that part is filled in from the germline J gene. The V gene is TRBV13-2, the J gene TRBJ2-5; 10 nucleotides match TRBD2. CDR3 length: 15 residues. V was pared by 2 bases and J by 3 bases, with 3 bases of the junction left unmatched. Looked up from germline, CDR1 is NNHNN and CDR2 is SYGAGS (reference sequence). This CDR3 reads CASGELGGRQDTQYF. CDR3 bases read: TGTGCCAGCGGTGAGCTGGGGGGGCGGCAAGACACCCAGTAC.

This clone is termed medium-sized (0.01 to 0.1%). The genes and germline here are from mouse. Sequencing ends 1 residue short of the CDR3 end; the germline J gene provides the rest. V gene TRBV29 combines with J gene TRBJ1-3; a weak D match, TRBD1 (6 bases). The CDR3 length is 14 residues. The V end lost 3 bases, the J end lost 4 bases, and 10 bases lay between the germline ends. Germline CDR1 is MSHET and CDR2 is SYDVDS. This chain's CDR3 is CASSLGGGGNTLYF. The CDR3 bases that were read are TGTGCTAGCAGTTTGGGGGGCGGCGGAAATACGCTCTAT.

With regard to this clone: The listed genes are named as in mouse. Coverage ceases 1 residue before the CDR3 finishes, and the germline J gene fills in the end. The chain recombines TRBV26 with TRBJ1-1; D is ambiguous. Germline V lookup: CDR1 KGHPV, CDR2 FQNQEV (reference sequence). The CDR3 loop spans 12 amino acids. V gave up 0 bases and J gave up 3 bases, with 2 bases separating them. CDR3 protein: CASSLSDTEVFF. CDR3 DNA (partial): TGTGCCAGCAGTCTGTCAGACACAGAAGTCTTC.

On this clone: Genes and germline come from the mouse. The read falls 1 residue short of the CDR3 end, and the missing part is taken from the germline J gene. The rearrangement joins TRBV13-3 to TRBJ2-5, with 7 nucleotides matching TRBD2. Trimming took 3 bases from V and 6 from J; bases not matched to a gene: 4. This CDR3 region has 13 residues. Looked up from germline, CDR1 is NNHDY and CDR2 is SYVADS. The chain's CDR3 is CASSVGGWDTQYF. The part of the CDR3 DNA that was read is TGTGCCAGCAGTGTGGGGGGATGGGACACCCAGTAC.

With respect to this clone: The genes and germline here are from mouse. Read sequence stops 1 residue before the CDR3 end, and the germline J gene provides the missing end. The chain employs TRBV16 and TRBJ2-4; 7 bases map to TRBD1. Germline assignment: CDR1 SGHSA and CDR2 FRNQAP. CDR3 length equals 15 residues. Trimming took 1 base from V and 0 from J; bases not matched to a gene: 1. The CDR3: CASSLVTGSQNTLYF. The covered CDR3 bases are TGTGCAAGCAGCTTAGTGACAGGGAGTCAAAACACCTTGTAC.

This clone is large by share. Any gene name here is a mouse gene name. Sequencing ends 1 residue short of the CDR3 end; the germline J gene provides the rest. The V gene is TRBV26, the J gene TRBJ1-3; TRBD1 agrees at 8 bases. CDR1 and CDR2 from the germline V gene are KGHPV and FQNQEV (reference sequence). With 4 bases clipped from V and 2 bases from J, the junction kept 1 base outside the gene matches. The CDR3 runs 14 residues. CDR3 in amino acids: CASSRQGTGNTLYF. The covered CDR3 bases are TGTGCCAGCAGTCGACAGGGGACTGGAAATACGCTCTAT.

Notes on this clone: Gene names are mouse gene names. The read falls 1 residue short of the CDR3 end, and the missing part is taken from the germline J gene. This chain links TRBV14 with TRBJ2-7; 11 nucleotides agree with TRBD2. The V and J ends lost 4 bases and 1 base, in that order; junction bases with no gene match: 1. The germline CDR1 and CDR2 sequences are SGHDT and FRDEAV. CDR3 length equals 14 residues. CDR3 DNA, as far as it was read: TGTGCCAGCAGTCGACTGGGGGGGTCCTATGAACAGTAC. Translating gives CASSRLGGSYEQY. The whole CDR3 protein reads CASSRLGGSYEQYF.

This clone was found once. Gene names follow the mouse nomenclature. Sequencing ends 1 residue short of the CDR3 end; the germline J gene provides the rest. The V call is TRBV15, the J call TRBJ2-7, with a possible D match to TRBD2 (7 bases). The germline V gene encodes CDR1 SGHND and CDR2 FRSKSL. Trimming shortened V by 3 bases and J by 4 bases, and 10 bases separated the two germline ends. The CDR3 is 13 residues long. The covered CDR3 bases are TGTGCCAGCAGTTTGAGGGGGGCTTATGAACAGTAC. It encodes CASSLRGAYEQY. The full CDR3 protein reads CASSLRGAYEQYF.

This clone is large (0.1 to 1%) in the sample. The germline and genes are mouse ones. The read comes to an end 1 residue before the CDR3 does, leaving the germline J gene to fill in the end. The chain carries TRBV1 and TRBJ1-5; 9 bases are shared with TRBD1. From germline, CDR1 is NSQYPW and CDR2 LRSPGD (reference sequence). CDR3 length equals 14 residues. V trimming: 4 bases; J trimming: 5 bases; junction bases outside the gene matches: 3. The CDR3 DNA, read in part, is TGCACCTGCAGTGGGGGACAGGGCCACCAGGCTCCGCTT. Its translation is CTCSGGQGHQAPL. In full, the CDR3 is CTCSGGQGHQAPLF.

On this clone itself: The genes are named according to mouse. The read terminates 1 residue ahead of where the CDR3 ends, so the germline J gene completes it. The gene calls are TRBV3 and TRBJ1-4; TRBD1 matches at 8 bases. The CDR3 totals 14 residues. J was trimmed by 5 bases and V by 5 bases; bases with no gene match: 4. Germline CDR1 is SNHLY and CDR2 is FYNGKV (reference sequence). The CDR3 bases that were read are TGTGCCAGCAGCATCGGGACAGGAAACGAAAGATTATTT. This gives the protein CASSIGTGNERLF. The entire CDR3 sequence reads CASSIGTGNERLFF.

This clone has more than one count but fewer than ten. Gene names denote mouse genes. The sequence runs out 1 residue before the end of the CDR3; the remainder is reconstructed from the germline J gene. The chain combines TRBV2 with TRBJ2-1; D perhaps matches TRBD1 (6 bases). Trimming removed 2 bases at V and 5 bases at J, with 13 bases between. Per the germline V gene, CDR1 is LGHNA and CDR2 is YSYQKL. The CDR3 totals 15 residues. CDR3 DNA (partial): TGTGCCAGCAGCCAACCAGGGACAAAAAATGCTGAGCAGTTC. This translates into CASSQPGTKNAEQF. The full CDR3 sequence reads CASSQPGTKNAEQFF.

This clone is labeled medium-sized. The gene names here belong to mouse. The sequenced fragment ends 1 residue before the CDR3 boundary, so the rest is inferred from the germline J gene. The rearrangement links TRBV17 to TRBJ2-7; the D gene is possibly TRBD1 (6 bases). Germline assignment: CDR1 MNHDT and CDR2 YYDKIL. Between the trimmed V and J ends, which lost 1 base and 3 bases, there was a span of 7 bases. The CDR3 extends over 13 amino acids. The sequenced CDR3 bases are TGTGCTAGCAGTAGAGGGACAGACTATGAACAGTAC. Residues: CASSRGTDYEQY. The complete CDR3 protein is CASSRGTDYEQYF.

This clone rates as large (0.1 to 1%). Any gene name here is a mouse gene name. The read falls 1 residue short of the CDR3 end, and the missing part is taken from the germline J gene. This rearrangement joins TRBV5 to TRBJ2-7; possibly TRBD1 for D (5 bases). Germline V gene sequence: CDR1 LGHNA, CDR2 YNLKQL (reference sequence). V dropped 0 bases and J dropped 7 bases, with 10 bases sitting between them. The CDR3 consists of 13 residues. The CDR3 sequence: CASSQDSGWEQYF. Incomplete CDR3 DNA: TGTGCCAGCAGCCAAGACTCAGGGTGGGAACAGTAC.

Comments on this clone: The genes and germline here are from mouse. Read coverage stops 1 residue before the CDR3 terminus; the germline J gene supplies the remainder. The V call is TRBV3, the J call TRBJ1-4; weak D call: TRBD1 (5 bases). Trimming left V 4 bases short and J 0 bases short, with 9 bases between. This CDR3 comprises 15 residues. Germline V lookup: CDR1 SNHLY, CDR2 FYNGKV (reference sequence). CDR3 residues: CASSSRTISNERLFF. Partial CDR3 DNA: TGTGCCAGCAGCTCACGGACAATTTCCAACGAAAGATTATTT. Full variable domain (remainder filled in from reference TRBV3 and TRBJ1-4): GPKVLQIPSHQIIDMGQMVTLNCDPVSNHLYFYWYKQILGQQMEFLVNFYNGKVMEKSKLFKDQFSVERPDGSYFTLKIQPTALEDSAVYFCASSSRTISNERLFFGHGTKLSVL.

As concerns this clone: Any gene name here is a mouse gene name. The DNA ends 1 residue before the CDR3 does, and the rest of the CDR3 is filled in from the germline J gene. The J gene is TRBJ2-5, the V gene TRBV3; 10 bases line up with TRBD2. The V gene end was trimmed by 4 bases and the J gene end by 3 bases; junction bases not matched to a gene: 4. The germline V gene has CDR1 SNHLY and CDR2 FYNGKV (reference sequence). The CDR3 is made up of 15 amino acids. CDR3 protein: CASSSYWGGQDTQYF. CDR3 DNA, as far as it was read: TGTGCCAGCAGCTCCTACTGGGGGGGTCAAGACACCCAGTAC.

This clone was detected a few times. Gene names and germline match the mouse. With the read ending 1 residue before the CDR3 end, the germline J gene is used to fill in that end. The chain joins TRBV3 to TRBJ1-2; no definite D call. The germline V gene has CDR1 SNHLY and CDR2 FYNGKV (reference sequence). The CDR3 extends over 14 amino acids. Between the trimmed V and J ends, which lost 1 base and 0 bases, there was a span of 6 bases. The CDR3 protein is CASSLGRPNSDYTF. Partial CDR3 DNA: TGTGCCAGCAGCTTAGGCAGGCCAAACTCCGACTACACC.

As to this clone: Gene names and germline refer to mouse. Read data end 1 residue before the CDR3 end; the end is taken from the germline J gene. The chain carries TRBV12-1 and TRBJ2-2; a possible D gene is TRBD1 (5 bases). The CDR3 sequence is 15 residues long. V was pared by 1 base and J by 0 bases, with 8 bases between. The germline V gene has CDR1 SGHSN and CDR2 HYEKVE. The CDR3 loop is CASSLSGSNTGQLYF. Incomplete CDR3 DNA: TGTGCCAGCTCTCTTTCAGGGTCAAACACCGGGCAGCTCTAC.

This clone has only a few counts. Gene names refer to mouse genes. The read is 1 residue too short to cover the CDR3 end, so that end is filled in from the germline J gene. The chain joins TRBV26 to TRBJ2-7; perhaps TRBD1 as D (6 bases). Trimming removed 4 bases from V and 4 bases from J, with 8 bases in between. The germline V gene has CDR1 KGHPV and CDR2 FQNQEV (reference sequence). The CDR3 is made up of 12 amino acids. CDR3 loop: CASSQQGYEQYF. The covered CDR3 bases are TGTGCCAGCAGTCAACAGGGATATGAACAGTAC.

For this clone: The gene names here belong to mouse. The read ends 1 residue early relative to the CDR3; the germline J gene fills the gap. V usage is TRBV13-3 and J usage is TRBJ1-1; a possible D gene is TRBD1 (6 bases). This CDR3 comprises 14 residues. Between the trimmed V and J ends, which lost 1 base and 4 bases, there was a span of 11 bases. The germline V gene encodes CDR1 NNHDY and CDR2 SYVADS. CDR3 sequence reads: CASSDKGGGTEVFF. CDR3 bases read: TGTGCCAGCAGTGATAAGGGGGGGGGCACAGAAGTCTTC.

This clone has a handful of counts. Any gene name here is a mouse gene name. Read coverage stops 1 residue before the CDR3 terminus; the germline J gene supplies the remainder. This chain joins TRBV26 and TRBJ1-3; D is unresolved. Trimming left V 2 bases short and J 0 bases short, with 5 bases between. This CDR3 has 14 residues. Germline CDR1 is KGHPV and CDR2 is FQNQEV (reference sequence). CDR3 amino acids: CASSLMDSGNTLYF. CDR3 DNA, as far as it was read: TGTGCCAGCAGTCTGATGGATTCTGGAAATACGCTCTAT.